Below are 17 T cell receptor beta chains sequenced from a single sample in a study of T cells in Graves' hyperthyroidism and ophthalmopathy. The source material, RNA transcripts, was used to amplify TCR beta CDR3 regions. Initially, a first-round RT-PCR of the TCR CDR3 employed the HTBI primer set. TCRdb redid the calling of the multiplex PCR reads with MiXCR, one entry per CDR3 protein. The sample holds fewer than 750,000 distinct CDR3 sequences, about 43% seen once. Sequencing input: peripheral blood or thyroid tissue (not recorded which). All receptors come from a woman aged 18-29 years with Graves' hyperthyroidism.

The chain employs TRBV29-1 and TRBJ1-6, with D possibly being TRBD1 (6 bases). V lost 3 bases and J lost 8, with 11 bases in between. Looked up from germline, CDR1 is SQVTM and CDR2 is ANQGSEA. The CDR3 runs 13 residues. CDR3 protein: CSVERRGDSPLHF. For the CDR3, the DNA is TGCAGCGTTGAGAGAAGGGGGGATTCACCCCTCCACTTT.

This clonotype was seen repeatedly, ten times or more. The CDR3 nucleotides read TGCAGCGTCAAAGGGGCCCTGAGCGAGACCCAGTACTTC. This encodes CSVKGALSETQYF. The gene calls are TRBV29-1 and TRBJ2-5, with TRBD1 as a possible D gene (5 bases). CDR1 and CDR2 from the germline V gene are SQVTM and ANQGSEA. The CDR3 runs to 13 residues. V lost 6 bases and J lost 5, with 16 bases in between. Drawing the rest from reference TRBV29-1 and TRBJ2-5, the complete variable domain is SAVISQKPSRDICQRGTSLTIQCQVDSQVTMMFWYRQQPGQSLTLIATANQGSEATYESGFVIDKFPISRPNLTFSTLTVSNMSPEDSSIYLCSVKGALSETQYFGPGTRLLVL.

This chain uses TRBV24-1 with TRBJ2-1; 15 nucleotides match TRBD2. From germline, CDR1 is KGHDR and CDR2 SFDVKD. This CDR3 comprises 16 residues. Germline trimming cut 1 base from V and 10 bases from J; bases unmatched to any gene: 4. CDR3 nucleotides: TGTGCCACCAGTGATTTAGGACTAGCGGGAGGGGACGAGCAGTTCTTC. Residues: CATSDLGLAGGDEQFF.

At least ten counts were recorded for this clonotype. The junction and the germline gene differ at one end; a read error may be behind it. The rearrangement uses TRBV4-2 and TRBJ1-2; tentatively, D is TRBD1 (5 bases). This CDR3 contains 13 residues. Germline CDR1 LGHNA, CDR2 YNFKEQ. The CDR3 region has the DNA TGCGCCAGCAGCCAAGCAGGGAACCATGGCTACACCTTC. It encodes CASSQAGNHGYTF.

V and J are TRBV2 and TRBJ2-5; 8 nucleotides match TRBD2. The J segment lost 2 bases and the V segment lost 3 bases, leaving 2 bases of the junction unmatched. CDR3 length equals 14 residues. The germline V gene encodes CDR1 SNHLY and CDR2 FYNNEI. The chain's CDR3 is CASSDGGGQETQYF. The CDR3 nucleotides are TGTGCCAGCAGTGACGGGGGGGGTCAAGAGACCCAGTACTTC.

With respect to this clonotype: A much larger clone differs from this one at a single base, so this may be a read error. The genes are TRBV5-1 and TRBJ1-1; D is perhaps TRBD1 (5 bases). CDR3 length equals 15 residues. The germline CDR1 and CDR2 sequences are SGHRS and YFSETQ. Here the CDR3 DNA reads TGCACCAGCGGGGGGGATACAGCTCAGAACACTGAAGCTTTCTTT. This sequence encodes CTSGGDTAQNTEAFF. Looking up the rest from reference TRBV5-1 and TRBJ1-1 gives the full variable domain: KAGVTQTPRYLIKTRGQQVTLSCSPISGHRSVSWYQQTPGQGLQFLFEYFSETQRNKGNFPGRFSGRQFSNSRSEMNVSTLELGDSALYLCTSGGDTAQNTEAFFGQGTRLTVV.

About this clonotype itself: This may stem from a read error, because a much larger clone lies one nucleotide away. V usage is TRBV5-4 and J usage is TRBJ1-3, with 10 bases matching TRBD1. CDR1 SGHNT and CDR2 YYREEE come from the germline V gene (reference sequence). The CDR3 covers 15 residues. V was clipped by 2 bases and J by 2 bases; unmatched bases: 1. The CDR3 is CASSFGQGAGNTIYF. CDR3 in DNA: TGTGCCAGCAGCTTTGGACAGGGGGCTGGAAACACCATATATTTT.

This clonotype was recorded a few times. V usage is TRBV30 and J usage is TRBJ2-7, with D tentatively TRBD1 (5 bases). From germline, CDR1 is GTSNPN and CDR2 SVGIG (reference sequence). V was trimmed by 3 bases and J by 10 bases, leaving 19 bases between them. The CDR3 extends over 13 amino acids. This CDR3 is CAWSLDSYLSQYF. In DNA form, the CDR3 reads TGTGCCTGGAGCCTTGACAGTTACCTCTCCCAGTACTTC.

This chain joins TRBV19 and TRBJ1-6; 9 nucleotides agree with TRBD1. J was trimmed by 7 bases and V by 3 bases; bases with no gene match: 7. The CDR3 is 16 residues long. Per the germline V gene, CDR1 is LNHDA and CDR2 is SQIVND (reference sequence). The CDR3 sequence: CASSMVGQGANSPLHF. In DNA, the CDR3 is TGTGCCAGTAGTATGGTGGGACAGGGTGCGAATTCACCCCTCCACTTT.

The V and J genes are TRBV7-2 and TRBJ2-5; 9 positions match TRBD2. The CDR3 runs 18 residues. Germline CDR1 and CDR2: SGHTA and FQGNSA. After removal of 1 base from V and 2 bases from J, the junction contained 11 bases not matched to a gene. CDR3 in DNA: TGTGCCAGCAGCTTAGAAGACGTGCTAGCGGGATATCAAGAGACCCAGTACTTC. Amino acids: CASSLEDVLAGYQETQYF.

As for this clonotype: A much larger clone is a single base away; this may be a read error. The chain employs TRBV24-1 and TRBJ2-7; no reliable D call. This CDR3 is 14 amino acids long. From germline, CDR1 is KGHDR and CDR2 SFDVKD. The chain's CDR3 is CATGDASGSYEQYF. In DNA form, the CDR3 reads TGTGCCACCGGTGATGCCTCAGGTTCCTACGAGCAGTACTTC.

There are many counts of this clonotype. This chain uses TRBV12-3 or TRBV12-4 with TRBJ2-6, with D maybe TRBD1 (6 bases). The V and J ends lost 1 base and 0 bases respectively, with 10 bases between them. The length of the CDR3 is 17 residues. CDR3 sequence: CASSLDRESSGANVLTF. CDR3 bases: TGTGCCAGCAGTTTAGACAGGGAGAGCTCTGGGGCCAACGTCCTGACTTTC.

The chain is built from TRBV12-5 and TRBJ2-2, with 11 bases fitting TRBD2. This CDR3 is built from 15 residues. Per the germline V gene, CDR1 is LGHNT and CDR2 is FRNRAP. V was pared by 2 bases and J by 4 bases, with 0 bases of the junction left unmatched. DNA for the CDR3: TGTGCTAGTGGTTTGCTAGCGGGGGGCACCGGGGAGCTGTTTTTT. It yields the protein CASGLLAGGTGELFF.

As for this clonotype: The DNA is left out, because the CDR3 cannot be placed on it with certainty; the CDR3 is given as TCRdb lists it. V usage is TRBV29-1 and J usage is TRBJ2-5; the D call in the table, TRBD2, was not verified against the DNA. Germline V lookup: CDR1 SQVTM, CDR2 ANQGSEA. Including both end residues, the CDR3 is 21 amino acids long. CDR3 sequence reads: CSVSSLYGYTFDSGSGKTQYF.

The chain's CDR3 is CASSPRTAGVTGELFF. Written as DNA, the CDR3 is TGTGCCAGCAGCCCACGGACAGCGGGAGTGACCGGGGAGCTGTTTTTT. This chain uses TRBV5-4 with TRBJ2-2, with 8 bases lining up with TRBD2. The germline gives CDR1 SGHNT, CDR2 YYREEE (reference sequence). After removal of 4 bases from V and 5 bases from J, the junction contained 10 bases not matched to a gene. The CDR3 consists of 16 residues.

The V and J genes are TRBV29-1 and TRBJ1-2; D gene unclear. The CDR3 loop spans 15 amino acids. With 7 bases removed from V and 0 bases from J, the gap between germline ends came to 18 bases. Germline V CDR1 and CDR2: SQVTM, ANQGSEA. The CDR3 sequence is CSAAVDDGANYGYTF. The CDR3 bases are TGCAGCGCCGCGGTGGACGATGGAGCTAACTATGGCTACACCTTC.

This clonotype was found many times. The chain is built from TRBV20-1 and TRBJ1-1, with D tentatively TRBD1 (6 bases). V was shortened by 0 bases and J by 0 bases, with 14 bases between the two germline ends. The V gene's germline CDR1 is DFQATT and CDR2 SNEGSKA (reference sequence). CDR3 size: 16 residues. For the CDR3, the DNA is TGCAGTGCTAGAGATTATAGGAGACAGGTGAACACTGAAGCTTTCTTT. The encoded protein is CSARDYRRQVNTEAFF.